Described below is a single T cell receptor (delta chain) sequence and its context. The protein in TCRdb stems from a much larger clone and differs at residue 3 from this DNA's translation, likely a read error; here the protein is translated from the DNA. The data were taken from a study of gamma-delta chains in newborns, infants, children. Overall study: Microbial exposure reportedly drives polyclonal innate γδ T cell expansion after birth.

CDR1 and CDR2 from the germline V gene are GEAIGNYY and EKD. CDR3 length: 16 residues. TCRdb processed the reads again with the CATT caller. The profile covers about 8,300 delta-chain clones, with roughly 1.5% appearing a single time and 7% to 10% taken by the ten largest. Input material: blood. The receptor was isolated from a child who was a newborn, infant or young child, either healthy, febrile or measles-vaccinated (not recorded which). V gene TRDV2 combines with J gene TRDJ3; D unresolved. CDR3 sequence: CASDTPGSWDTRQMFF. DNA for the CDR3: TGTGCCAGTGACACCCCGGGGTCCTGGGACACCCGACAGATGTTTTTC.